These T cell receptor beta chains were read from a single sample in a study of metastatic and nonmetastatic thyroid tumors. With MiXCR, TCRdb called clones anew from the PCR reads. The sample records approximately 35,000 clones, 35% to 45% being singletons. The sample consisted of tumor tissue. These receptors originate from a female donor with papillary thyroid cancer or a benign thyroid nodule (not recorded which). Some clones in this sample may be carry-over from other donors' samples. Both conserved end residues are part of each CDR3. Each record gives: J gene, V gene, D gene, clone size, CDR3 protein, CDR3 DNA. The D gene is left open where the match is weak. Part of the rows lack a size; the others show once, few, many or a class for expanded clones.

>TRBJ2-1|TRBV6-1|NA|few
CASSEGLGGHNEQFF
TGTGCCAGCAGTGAGGGACTTGGGGGGCACAATGAGCAGTTCTTC
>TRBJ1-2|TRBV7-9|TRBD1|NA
CATVRGRYDGYTF
TGTGCGACAGTCAGGGGGCGGTATGACGGCTACACCTTC
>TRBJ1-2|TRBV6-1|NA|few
CASSPGHQANYGYTF
TGTGCCAGCAGCCCGGGACACCAAGCTAACTATGGCTACACCTTC
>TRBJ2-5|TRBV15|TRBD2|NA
CATRSGTQETQYF
TGTGCCACCCGTAGCGGGACTCAAGAGACCCAGTACTTC
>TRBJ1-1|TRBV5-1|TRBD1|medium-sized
CASSYVGTVNTEAFF
TGCGCCAGCAGCTACGTCGGGACAGTGAACACTGAAGCTTTCTTT
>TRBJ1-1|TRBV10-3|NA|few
CAISESTSPGTEAFF
TGTGCCATCAGTGAGTCGACTTCTCCGGGAACTGAAGCTTTCTTT
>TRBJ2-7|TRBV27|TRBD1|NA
CASSPLDREINYEQYF
TGTGCCAGCAGTCCGCTAGACAGGGAGATTAACTACGAGCAGTACTTC
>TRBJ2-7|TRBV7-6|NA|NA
CASSFNRGGEQYF
TGTGCCAGCAGCTTTAATAGGGGGGGAGAGCAGTACTTC
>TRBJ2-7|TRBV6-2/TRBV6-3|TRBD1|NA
CASSYIGQGSNEQYF
TGTGCCAGCAGTTACATTGGACAGGGCTCCAACGAGCAGTACTTC
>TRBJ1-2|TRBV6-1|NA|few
CATGGTYGYTF
TGTGCCACCGGGGGGACTTATGGCTACACCTTC
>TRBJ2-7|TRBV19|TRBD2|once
CASSRGLDISYDWSF
TGTGCCAGTAGTCGTGGACTAGATATTTCCTACGATTGGAGCTTC
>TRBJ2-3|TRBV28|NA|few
CASSPVDREDTQYF
TGTGCCAGCAGTCCCGTCGATCGTGAAGATACGCAGTATTTT
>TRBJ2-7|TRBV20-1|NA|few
CSARDGTESSYEQYF
TGCAGTGCTAGAGATGGGACGGAGAGCTCCTACGAGCAGTACTTC
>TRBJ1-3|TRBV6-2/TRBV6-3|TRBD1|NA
CASSIQGMSGNTIYF
TGTGCCAGCAGTATACAGGGGATGAGCGGAAACACCATATATTTT
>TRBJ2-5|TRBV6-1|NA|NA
CASAGEPQETQYF
TGTGCCAGTGCTGGGGAACCCCAAGAGACCCAGTACTTC
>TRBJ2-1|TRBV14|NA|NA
CASSLFAGNEQFF
TGTGCCAGCAGCCTGTTCGCGGGTAATGAGCAGTTCTTC
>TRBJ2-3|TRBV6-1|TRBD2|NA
CASAAGVFVDTQYF
TGTGCCAGCGCCGCGGGGGTATTCGTGGATACGCAGTATTTT
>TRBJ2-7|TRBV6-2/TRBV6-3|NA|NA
CASSYRGYEQYF
TGTGCCAGCAGTTACAGGGGGTACGAGCAGTACTTC
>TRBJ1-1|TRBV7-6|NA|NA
CASSLVTGSTEAFF
TGTGCCAGCAGCTTAGTTACAGGATCCACTGAAGCTTTCTTT
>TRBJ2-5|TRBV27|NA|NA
CASSLRTEETQYF
TGTGCCAGCAGTCTTCGGACAGAAGAGACCCAGTACTTC
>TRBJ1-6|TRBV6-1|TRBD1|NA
CASSPFGQGASTLHF
TGTGCCAGCAGTCCATTCGGACAGGGAGCATCTACCCTCCACTTT
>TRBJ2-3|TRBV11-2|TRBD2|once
CASSRRTSGSSADTQYF
TGTGCCAGCAGCCGCCGGACTAGCGGGAGCTCAGCAGATACGCAGTATTTT
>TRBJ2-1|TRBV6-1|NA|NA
CATLTDNEQFF
TGTGCCACCCTGACAGACAATGAGCAGTTCTTC